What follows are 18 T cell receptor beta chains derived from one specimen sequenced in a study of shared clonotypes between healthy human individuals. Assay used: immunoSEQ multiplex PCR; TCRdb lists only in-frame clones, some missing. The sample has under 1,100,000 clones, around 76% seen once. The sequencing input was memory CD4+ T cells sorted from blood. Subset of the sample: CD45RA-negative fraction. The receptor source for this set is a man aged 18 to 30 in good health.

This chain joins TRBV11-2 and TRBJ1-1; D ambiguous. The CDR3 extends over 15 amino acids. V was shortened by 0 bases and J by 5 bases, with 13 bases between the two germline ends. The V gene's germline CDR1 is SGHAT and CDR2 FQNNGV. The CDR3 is CASSLEGGLGTEAFF. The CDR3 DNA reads TGTGCCAGCAGCTTAGAAGGAGGCCTCGGGACTGAAGCTTTCTTT.

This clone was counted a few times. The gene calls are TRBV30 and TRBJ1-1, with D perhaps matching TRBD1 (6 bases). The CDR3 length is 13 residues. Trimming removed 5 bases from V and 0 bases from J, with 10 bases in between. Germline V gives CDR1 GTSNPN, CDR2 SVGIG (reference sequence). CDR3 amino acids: CAWDRSMNTEAFF. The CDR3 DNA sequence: TGTGCCTGGGACAGGTCCATGAACACTGAAGCTTTCTTT.

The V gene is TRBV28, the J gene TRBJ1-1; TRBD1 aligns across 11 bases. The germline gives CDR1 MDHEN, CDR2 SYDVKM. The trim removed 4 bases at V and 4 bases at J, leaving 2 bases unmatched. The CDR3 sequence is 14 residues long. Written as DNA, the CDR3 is TGTGCCAGCAGTTCTGGGACAGGGGGCACTGAAGCTTTCTTT. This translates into CASSSGTGGTEAFF.

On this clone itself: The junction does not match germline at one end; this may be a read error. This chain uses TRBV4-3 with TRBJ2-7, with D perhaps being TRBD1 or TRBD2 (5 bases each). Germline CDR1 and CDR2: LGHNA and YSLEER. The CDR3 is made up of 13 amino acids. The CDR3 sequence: CASSLKRGNEQHF. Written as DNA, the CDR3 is TGCGCCAGCAGTCTGAAACGGGGCAACGAGCAGCACTTC.

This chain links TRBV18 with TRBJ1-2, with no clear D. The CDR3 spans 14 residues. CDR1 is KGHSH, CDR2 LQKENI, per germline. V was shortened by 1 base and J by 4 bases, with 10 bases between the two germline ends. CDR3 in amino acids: CASSPQVLSYGYTF. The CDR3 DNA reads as TGTGCCAGCTCACCACAAGTGTTGAGCTATGGCTACACCTTC.

The CDR3 DNA is TGTGCCAGCAGCTCTACAGGGGGCTGGGCCACCGGGGAGCTGTTTTTT. Encoded protein: CASSSTGGWATGELFF. The gene calls are TRBV7-2 and TRBJ2-2, with 9 bases identical to TRBD1. This CDR3 contains 16 residues. Looked up from germline, CDR1 is SGHTA and CDR2 is FQGNSA. J lost 4 bases, V lost 4 bases, and 7 bases had no gene match.

Here the CDR3 DNA reads TGTGCCAGCAGCTTAGATGCAGGGATAAGGGAAAAACTGTTTTTT. Its translation is CASSLDAGIREKLFF. The chain employs TRBV7-2 and TRBJ1-4; tentatively, D is TRBD1 (5 bases). This CDR3 comprises 15 residues. With 1 base removed from V and 8 bases from J, the gap between germline ends came to 14 bases. The germline gives CDR1 SGHTA, CDR2 FQGNSA.

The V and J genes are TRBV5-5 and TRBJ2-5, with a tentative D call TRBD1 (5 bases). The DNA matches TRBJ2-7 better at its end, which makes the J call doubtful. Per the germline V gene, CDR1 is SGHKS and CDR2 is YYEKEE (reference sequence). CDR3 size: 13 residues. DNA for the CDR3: TGTGCCAGCAGCTTGCAGGGCTCCTACGAGCAGTACTTC. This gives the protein CASSLQGSYEQYF.

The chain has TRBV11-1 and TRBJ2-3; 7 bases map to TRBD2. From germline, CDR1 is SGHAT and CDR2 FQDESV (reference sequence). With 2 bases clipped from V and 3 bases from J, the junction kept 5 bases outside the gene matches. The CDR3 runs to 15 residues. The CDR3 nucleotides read TGTGCCAGCAGCTTACGCGGGGGTATGACAGATACGCAGTATTTT. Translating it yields CASSLRGGMTDTQYF.

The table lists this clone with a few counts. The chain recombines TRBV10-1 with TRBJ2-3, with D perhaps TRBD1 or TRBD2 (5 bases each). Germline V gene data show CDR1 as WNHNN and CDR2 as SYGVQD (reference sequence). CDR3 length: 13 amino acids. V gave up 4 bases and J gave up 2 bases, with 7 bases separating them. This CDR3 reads CASSGDLTDTQYF. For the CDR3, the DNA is TGCGCCAGCAGTGGGGACCTCACAGATACGCAGTATTTT.

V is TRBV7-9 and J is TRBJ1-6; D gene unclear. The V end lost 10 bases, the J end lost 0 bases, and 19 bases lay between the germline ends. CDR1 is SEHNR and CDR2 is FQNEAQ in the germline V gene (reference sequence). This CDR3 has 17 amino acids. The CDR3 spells CATQLIHLSSYNSPLHF. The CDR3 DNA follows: TGTGCCACCCAGCTTATCCACCTAAGCTCCTATAATTCACCCCTCCACTTT.

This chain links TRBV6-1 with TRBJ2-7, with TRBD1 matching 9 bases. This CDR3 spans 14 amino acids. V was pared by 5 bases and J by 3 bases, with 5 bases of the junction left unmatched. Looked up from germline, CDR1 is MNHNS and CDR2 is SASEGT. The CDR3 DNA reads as TGTGCCAGCAGTATACAGGGGGCGGTCTACGAGCAGTACTTC. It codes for CASSIQGAVYEQYF.

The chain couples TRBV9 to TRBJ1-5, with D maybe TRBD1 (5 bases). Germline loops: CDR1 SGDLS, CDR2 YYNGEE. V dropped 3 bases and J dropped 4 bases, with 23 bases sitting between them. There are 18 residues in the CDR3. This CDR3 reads CASSERERDPWTNQPQHF. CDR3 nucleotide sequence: TGTGCCAGCAGCGAGAGGGAGAGGGACCCGTGGACAAATCAGCCCCAGCATTTT.

The chain's CDR3 is CASSFSGALVYGYTF. The CDR3 nucleotides read TGTGCCAGCAGCTTTTCGGGGGCTTTGGTCTATGGCTACACCTTC. The gene calls are TRBV5-4 and TRBJ1-2; possible D gene TRBD1, 6 bases. The CDR3 has 15 residues. Germline V CDR1 and CDR2: SGHNT, YYREEE (reference sequence). Trimming removed 2 bases at V and 4 bases at J, with 15 bases between.

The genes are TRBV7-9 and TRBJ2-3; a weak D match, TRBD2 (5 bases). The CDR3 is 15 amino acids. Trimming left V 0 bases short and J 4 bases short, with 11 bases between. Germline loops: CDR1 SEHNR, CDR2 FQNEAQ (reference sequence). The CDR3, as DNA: TGTGCCAGCAGCTTAGCAGCGGAAGCCCCAGATACGCAGTATTTT. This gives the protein CASSLAAEAPDTQYF.

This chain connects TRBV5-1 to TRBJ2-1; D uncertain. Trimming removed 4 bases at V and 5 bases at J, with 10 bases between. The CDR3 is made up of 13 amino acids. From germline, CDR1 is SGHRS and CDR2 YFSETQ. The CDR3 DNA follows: TGCGCCAGCAGCCCGACTGCGAACAATGAGCAGTTCTTC. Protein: CASSPTANNEQFF.

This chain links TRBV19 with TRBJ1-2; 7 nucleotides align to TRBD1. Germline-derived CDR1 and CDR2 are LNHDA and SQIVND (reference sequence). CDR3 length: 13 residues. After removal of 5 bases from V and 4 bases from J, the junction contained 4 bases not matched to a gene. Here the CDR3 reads CASSETGSYGYTF. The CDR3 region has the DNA TGTGCCAGTAGTGAGACAGGGAGCTATGGCTACACCTTC.

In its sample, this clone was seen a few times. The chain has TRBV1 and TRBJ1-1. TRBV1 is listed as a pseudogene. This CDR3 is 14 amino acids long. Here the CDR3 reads CTSSRSDMNTEAFF. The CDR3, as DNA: TGCACCAGCAGCCGGAGTGACATGAACACTGAAGCTTTCTTT.